The entry below describes one T cell receptor beta chain. Its antigen is currently unknown. This record comes from a study of T cell responses to AZD1222 COVID-19 vaccine. General study findings and limits: Across the whole spike, CD4 TCRs peaked at regions 160-218 and 743-854. Clonal diversity was possibly underestimated, and white British individuals and females predominated among donors. Only five or six individuals given AZD1222 were seropositive at baseline.

CDR3 length: 15 residues. CDR1 and CDR2 from the germline V gene are SGHRS and YFSETQ. The ends were cut back, 0 bases at V and 2 bases at J, with 12 bases in the middle. Using immunoSEQ multiplex PCR, the repertoire was profiled, and TCRdb retains in-frame clones only, with some absent. Among some 200,000 clones, less than 95% were seen once, and the ten largest hold 1.7%. The sample in question was peripheral blood, obtained 28 days after the second dose of the MenACWY control vaccine. This TCR was recovered from an adult who received the MenACWY meningococcal vaccine as a control. V gene TRBV5-1 combines with J gene TRBJ2-7; maybe TRBD1 (6 bases). The CDR3 DNA reads TGCGCCAGCAGCTTGGAATCCAGGGGCCCCTACGAGCAGTACTTC. This codes for CASSLESRGPYEQYF.